The 13 T cell receptor beta chains listed next were all sequenced from one sample in a study of cytomegalovirus exposure and HLA in healthy donors. In the PCR, 60 Vbeta and 13 Jbeta primers were used. The assay was immunoSEQ multiplex PCR, and TCRdb's table has in-frame clones only and misses some. The table includes about 170,000 clones, almost 85% detected once. The sequenced sample consisted of PBMCs. These receptors came from a boy under 10 years old in good health and CMV-seronegative.

The chain employs TRBV27 and TRBJ1-4, with a weak D call TRBD1 (6 bases). CDR3 length: 15 residues. CDR1 is MNHEY and CDR2 is SMNVEV in the germline V gene (reference sequence). Trimming took off 1 base at V and 4 bases at J, with 10 bases between the two ends. CDR3 amino acids: CASSLLDSVNEKLFF. The CDR3 region has the DNA TGTGCCAGCAGTTTATTGGACAGCGTTAATGAAAAACTGTTTTTT.

With respect to this clone: At the DNA level, this CDR3 is encoded by other sequences in the same sample as well. The V and J genes are TRBV4-1 and TRBJ1-2; no clear D. Germline V CDR1 and CDR2: MGHRA, YSYEKL. This CDR3 region has 14 residues. The V end was cut by 1 base, the J end by 6 bases, with 12 bases between. The CDR3 DNA reads TGCGCCAGCAGCCAAGTTAGAGGGAAGGATGGCTACACCTTC. Translation gives CASSQVRGKDGYTF.

V is TRBV7-9 and J is TRBJ2-3; 9 bases map to TRBD1. This CDR3 is built from 17 residues. Germline V gives CDR1 SEHNR, CDR2 FQNEAQ (reference sequence). The ends lost 4 bases at V and 1 base at J; junction bases unmatched: 9. The CDR3 DNA reads TGTGCCAGCAGCTCCTGGGACAGGGATTCGCGCACAGATACGCAGTATTTT. This translates into CASSSWDRDSRTDTQYF.

The V call is TRBV30, the J call TRBJ1-3; no clear D gene. The CDR3 is 13 residues long. Looked up from germline, CDR1 is GTSNPN and CDR2 is SVGIG (reference sequence). V was clipped by 2 bases and J by 4 bases, with 9 bases between them. CDR3 in DNA: TGTGCCTGGAGTATCTCACAGGGAAACACCATATATTTT. This encodes CAWSISQGNTIYF.

J is TRBJ1-4 and V is TRBV5-1; possible D gene TRBD1, 6 bases. This CDR3 contains 16 residues. Between the trimmed V and J ends, which lost 7 bases and 2 bases, there was a span of 18 bases. CDR1 SGHRS and CDR2 YFSETQ come from the germline V gene. The CDR3 loop is CASGLSMGATNEKLFF. Here the CDR3 DNA reads TGCGCCAGCGGACTGTCTATGGGGGCCACTAATGAAAAACTGTTTTTT.

The rearrangement links TRBV7-6 to TRBJ2-5; no firm D call. The closer fit of TRBJ2-7 to the DNA end suggests the J call may be wrong. The CDR3 spans 14 residues. The germline CDR1 and CDR2 sequences are SGHVS and FNYEAQ. CDR3 sequence: CASSLGAGSYEQYF. The DNA for the CDR3 is TGTGCCAGCAGCTTAGGGGCCGGCTCCTACGAGCAGTACTTC.

This clone was detected a few times. V gene TRBV5-1 combines with J gene TRBJ1-1; D unresolved. V lost 3 bases, J lost 0 bases, and 6 bases lay in between. This CDR3 has 13 residues. Germline loops: CDR1 SGHRS, CDR2 YFSETQ. CDR3 sequence reads: CASSSRLNTEAFF. DNA of the CDR3: TGCGCCAGCAGCTCCAGGTTGAACACTGAAGCTTTCTTT.

The rearrangement uses TRBV27 and TRBJ2-5, with TRBD2 identical over 9 bases. Germline-derived CDR1 and CDR2 are MNHEY and SMNVEV (reference sequence). V shed 4 bases and J 1 base; nucleotides not matched to a gene: 1. The CDR3 has 14 amino acids. CDR3 nucleotides: TGTGCCAGCAGTTCGGGACTAGCCCAAGAGACCCAGTACTTC. Encoded protein: CASSSGLAQETQYF.

This chain connects TRBV5-1 to TRBJ2-5; D remains unclear. Germline V gene lookup returns CDR1 SGHRS and CDR2 YFSETQ. The CDR3 consists of 16 residues. The germline V and J ends were trimmed by 4 bases and 5 bases, with 21 bases remaining between them. The CDR3 bases are TGCGCCAGCAGCGCTACTGGAATCCGACCGGAGGAGACCCAGTACTTC. It is translated as CASSATGIRPEETQYF.

The chain uses TRBV7-2 and TRBJ2-1; TRBD2 matches 9 bases. The ends lost 5 bases at V and 4 bases at J; junction bases unmatched: 9. The germline V gene has CDR1 SGHTA and CDR2 FQGNSA. There are 16 residues in the CDR3. The CDR3 region has the DNA TGTGCCAGCAGCCCACAGTGGCGGGAGGGGTACAATGAGCAGTTCTTC. Translating gives CASSPQWREGYNEQFF.

V and J are TRBV7-8 and TRBJ1-2, with D hard to call. Germline CDR1 is SGHVS and CDR2 is FQNEAQ. Trimming cost V 4 bases and J 4 bases, with 10 bases left between them. The CDR3 runs 13 residues. The CDR3 DNA reads as TGTGCCAGCAGCTCAGGAGGCGGCTATGGCTACACCTTC. It specifies CASSSGGGYGYTF.

The chain uses TRBV4-1 and TRBJ2-2; 7 nucleotides agree with TRBD2. The germline V gene encodes CDR1 MGHRA and CDR2 YSYEKL. The CDR3 totals 14 residues. V lost 2 bases and J lost 7; bases outside the gene matches: 4. The CDR3 bases are TGCGCCAGCAGCCAAAACGGCGGGAGCGGGGAGCTGTTTTTT. Translating it yields CASSQNGGSGELFF.

The V call is TRBV7-2, the J call TRBJ2-6; no clear D gene. V dropped 1 base and J dropped 0 bases, with 7 bases sitting between them. The CDR3 covers 16 residues. CDR1 and CDR2 (germline): SGHTA, FQGNSA. This CDR3 is CASSLGQYSGANVLTF. CDR3 DNA sequence: TGTGCCAGCAGCTTAGGGCAGTACTCTGGGGCCAACGTCCTGACTTTC.